This TCR beta chain was captured by sequencing in a study of graft-versus-host responses after intestinal transplantation. Whole-study context: Induction with anti-thymocyte globulin, then tacrolimus and steroids for about 3 years, was given to all recipients. Regarding the study as a whole: Among circulating GvH clones, peak levels were associated with early post-transplant declines in HvG clones.

Method: immunoSEQ multiplex PCR; TCRdb's copy keeps in-frame clones and lacks some. The table has approximately 68,000 clones, around 90% seen once. This clone turned up a few times. What it recognizes is unknown. V was pared by 5 bases and J by 0 bases, with 8 bases between. The CDR3 extends over 13 amino acids. CDR1 MDHEN and CDR2 SYDVKM come from the germline V gene. Material: unstimulated CD8+ T cells sorted from spleen or lymph node cells, obtained before transplant. V is TRBV28 and J is TRBJ2-7, with D uncertain. The TCR sequence derives from a human donor who was the organ donor for an intestinal transplant. CDR3 sequence: CASSDQASYEQYV. The CDR3 bases are TGTGCCAGCAGTGATCAGGCCTCCTACGAGCAGTACGTC.